The next 15 T cell receptor beta chains were all read from a single sample in a study of CD8 T cells in Susac syndrome. With random hexamers, reverse transcription was performed on roughly 0.5 to 1 ug of RNA. TCRdb re-analysed the immunoSEQ multiplex PCR reads in MiXCR, keeping a single row per CDR3 protein. The repertoire has about 300,000 distinct CDR3 sequences, about 85% of them found once; the top ten carry over 0.1%. Material for sequencing was CD8+ T cells from PBMCs. Receptors originate from a human donor with multiple sclerosis.

The V and J genes are TRBV7-9 and TRBJ2-1; D is perhaps TRBD2 (6 bases). V lost 7 bases to trimming and J lost 8 bases, with 12 bases between them. This CDR3 contains 12 residues. CDR1 is SEHNR, CDR2 FQNEAQ, per germline (reference sequence). The CDR3 bases are TGTGCCAGCACCCACGCTAGCGATGAGCAGTTCTTC. This sequence encodes CASTHASDEQFF.

V is TRBV27 and J is TRBJ2-3, with D possibly TRBD2 on 6 matching bases. The length of the CDR3 is 15 residues. Germline values: CDR1 MNHEY, CDR2 SMNVEV (reference sequence). V was shortened by 6 bases and J by 5 bases, with 18 bases between the two germline ends. CDR3 bases: TGTGCCAGCAGCCCGCGGGATAGCGAGCTAGATACGCAGTATTTT. Translated: CASSPRDSELDTQYF.

The genes are TRBV27 and TRBJ2-1; D is perhaps TRBD1 or TRBD2 (5 bases each). This CDR3 spans 12 amino acids. Trimming left V 6 bases short and J 12 bases short, with 15 bases between. The germline V gene has CDR1 MNHEY and CDR2 SMNVEV (reference sequence). The CDR3 region is CASSHPGRVQFF. CDR3 nucleotide sequence: TGTGCCAGCAGCCACCCGGGGCGGGTGCAGTTCTTC.

The genes are TRBV20-1 and TRBJ2-7; D might be TRBD2 (5 bases). Per the germline V gene, CDR1 is DFQATT and CDR2 is SNEGSKA (reference sequence). The CDR3 is 16 residues long. Trimming removed 5 bases at V and 1 base at J, with 21 bases between. The CDR3 loop is CSAFAQADGRSYEQYF. DNA for the CDR3: TGCAGTGCTTTCGCACAAGCGGACGGACGATCCTACGAGCAGTACTTC.

This clonotype came up once. The genes are TRBV9 and TRBJ2-3, with 10 bases fitting TRBD1. Looked up from germline, CDR1 is SGDLS and CDR2 is YYNGEE. The CDR3 covers 16 residues. Trimming removed 3 bases from V and 4 bases from J; junction bases left unmatched: 8. The CDR3: CASSAYGQGVADTQYF. CDR3 bases: TGTGCCAGCAGCGCCTACGGACAGGGGGTCGCAGATACGCAGTATTTT. Together with reference TRBV9 and TRBJ2-3, the CDR3 gives the full variable domain: DSGVTQTPKHLITATGQRVTLRCSPRSGDLSVYWYQQSLDQGLQFLIQYYNGEERAKGNILERFSAQQFPDLHSELNLSSLELGDSALYFCASSAYGQGVADTQYFGPGTRLTVL.

The V call is TRBV29-1, the J call TRBJ2-7, with a tentative D call TRBD1 (6 bases). Trimming pared 6 bases from V and 3 bases from J, leaving 9 bases between. The CDR3 consists of 11 residues. Germline loops: CDR1 SQVTM, CDR2 ANQGSEA. CDR3 sequence reads: CSVGGGYEQYF. CDR3 nucleotide sequence: TGCAGCGTAGGGGGTGGCTACGAGCAGTACTTC.

The chain links TRBV6-6 to TRBJ2-7; no reliable D call. Trimming cost V 2 bases and J 4 bases, with 15 bases left between them. The CDR3 sequence is 15 residues long. The germline V gene has CDR1 MNHNY and CDR2 SVGAGI (reference sequence). The CDR3 DNA reads as TGTGCCAGCAGTTACGGCTCAGTCAATGAGTACGAGCAGTACTTC. This encodes CASSYGSVNEYEQYF.

The chain recombines TRBV19 with TRBJ2-1, with unresolved D. There are 14 residues in the CDR3. The germline V gene has CDR1 LNHDA and CDR2 SQIVND (reference sequence). V was pared by 6 bases and J by 5 bases, with 14 bases between. The CDR3 DNA is TGTGCCAGTAGGTCGGGTTTCACGCACAATGAGCAGTTCTTC. This translates into CASRSGFTHNEQFF.

This clonotype was observed a handful of times. The V call is TRBV12-3 or TRBV12-4, the J call TRBJ2-7; 9 nucleotides align to TRBD1. After removal of 0 bases from V and 5 bases from J, the junction contained 11 bases not matched to a gene. The CDR3 covers 17 residues. In DNA, the CDR3 is TGTGCCAGCAGTTTAGCGACGGGACAGGGACGGCCCAACGAGCAGTACTTC. Its protein is CASSLATGQGRPNEQYF.

The V gene is TRBV5-1, the J gene TRBJ1-6; 7 nucleotides agree with TRBD1. Germline CDR1 reads SGHRS; CDR2 reads YFSETQ. After removal of 4 bases from V and 5 bases from J, the junction contained 9 bases not matched to a gene. The CDR3 spans 16 residues. This CDR3 reads CASSDVRGGNNSPLHF. The CDR3 nucleotides are TGCGCCAGCAGCGACGTCAGGGGGGGAAATAATTCACCCCTCCACTTT.

This clonotype was seen once. This chain joins TRBV7-8 and TRBJ1-1, with unresolved D. V was trimmed by 3 bases and J by 0 bases, leaving 11 bases between them. The CDR3 covers 15 residues. Per the germline V gene, CDR1 is SGHVS and CDR2 is FQNEAQ. CDR3 nucleotide sequence: TGTGCCAGCAGCTTCCGGGATCGATTGAACACTGAAGCTTTCTTT. Protein sequence: CASSFRDRLNTEAFF.

The chain combines TRBV28 with TRBJ2-1; weak D call: TRBD2 (5 bases). Germline CDR1 is MDHEN and CDR2 is SYDVKM. CDR3 length: 14 residues. Deletions cut 2 bases from V and 3 bases from J, with 8 bases between. In DNA, the CDR3 is TGTGCCAGCAGTTTAGCGACTATCTACAATGAGCAGTTCTTC. Residues: CASSLATIYNEQFF.

The chain has TRBV27 and TRBJ1-5; 7 bases line up with TRBD1. The CDR3 length is 14 residues. CDR1 and CDR2 (germline): MNHEY, SMNVEV (reference sequence). Losses at the gene ends were 5 bases for V and 7 bases for J; bases not matched to a gene: 8. The DNA for the CDR3 is TGTGCCAGCAGTCCACGACAGGGTAGGCAGCCCCAGCATTTT. The encoded protein is CASSPRQGRQPQHF.

This chain uses TRBV25-1 with TRBJ2-5; 10 nucleotides match TRBD2. Trimming removed 4 bases from V and 4 bases from J; junction bases left unmatched: 12. The CDR3 length is 17 residues. Germline values: CDR1 MGHDK, CDR2 SYGVNS. The CDR3 nucleotides are TGTGCCAGCAGTGGACCGGGACTAGCGAAATTGGGAGAGACCCAGTACTTC. Translation gives CASSGPGLAKLGETQYF.

This chain uses TRBV10-3 with TRBJ2-2; the match to TRBD2 covers 7 bases. CDR3 size: 15 residues. Germline V lookup: CDR1 ENHRY, CDR2 SYGVKD. V lost 3 bases, J lost 1 base, and 2 bases stayed unmatched. The CDR3 DNA follows: TGTGCCATCAGTGATCCGGGAGGGAACACCGGGGAGCTGTTTTTT. It is translated as CAISDPGGNTGELFF.